The sequence of this T cell receptor (beta chain) was determined in a study of cytomegalovirus exposure and HLA in healthy donors. Regarding the study as a whole: Roughly uniform depth of sequencing across donors was assumed in presence/absence analyses.

Donors in the study were healthy people who gave bone marrow. This CDR3 has 16 residues. V was shortened by 5 bases and J by 5 bases, with 19 bases between the two germline ends. The germline V gene encodes CDR1 SGHRS and CDR2 YFSETQ. In regard to this clone: Its antigen is unidentified.

It was with 60 Vbeta and 13 Jbeta primers that the PCR ran. The method was immunoSEQ multiplex PCR; TCRdb's version includes in-frame clones alone and lacks a portion of them. The sample yields some 130,000 clones, 77% seen once. The sample consisted of PBMCs. V is TRBV5-1 and J is TRBJ2-2; D perhaps matches TRBD2 (6 bases). This clonotype was obtained from a man under 40 in good health and CMV-seronegative. CDR3 loop: CASRGPRGIETGELFF. Written as DNA, the CDR3 is TGCGCCAGCAGGGGGCCGCGCGGGATTGAAACCGGGGAGCTGTTTTTT.